These 21 T cell receptor beta chains were sequenced from one sample in a study of PD-1 blockade in classical Hodgkin lymphoma. All the patients suffered relapse after autologous stem cell transplantation, and brentuximab vedotin exposure differed. Clones were sequenced by immunoSEQ multiplex PCR, and TCRdb holds only the in-frame ones, with some missing. The sample yields fewer than 100,000 clones, roughly 92% seen once. Sequenced here: peripheral blood mononuclear cells (PBMCs), sampled at baseline. The receptors originated from a human donor with classical Hodgkin lymphoma.

The chain couples TRBV7-2 to TRBJ1-1; possible D gene TRBD1, 6 bases. Germline lookup yields CDR1 SGHTA and CDR2 FQGNSA. The CDR3 length is 18 residues. V was cut by 0 bases and J by 3 bases, with 20 bases left in between. The CDR3 loop reads CASSLARGLGGDDTEAFF. CDR3 DNA: TGTGCCAGCAGCTTAGCGCGTGGATTGGGGGGCGATGACACTGAAGCTTTCTTT.

The CDR3 region is CASRLGGNNEKLFF. The CDR3 DNA is TGTGCCAGCAGATTGGGAGGGAATAATGAAAAACTGTTTTTT. The rearrangement uses TRBV7-9 and TRBJ1-4; D gene ambiguous. In germline, CDR1 is SEHNR, CDR2 FQNEAQ (reference sequence). V was cut by 6 bases and J by 4 bases, with 12 bases left in between. The CDR3 is made up of 14 amino acids.

This clone is a singleton in its sample. One end of the junction varies from germline; a read error may be responsible. The chain is built from TRBV28 and TRBJ1-1; no definite D call. The CDR3 has 13 residues. Germline CDR1 is MDHEN and CDR2 is SYDVKM. CDR3 region: CASILDAGLKPVF. Here the CDR3 DNA reads TGTGCCAGCATCTTAGACGCTGGCCTTAAGCCCGTCTTT.

V and J are TRBV19 and TRBJ2-3; D perhaps matches TRBD1 (6 bases). Germline V gives CDR1 LNHDA, CDR2 SQIVND (reference sequence). V lost 3 bases to trimming and J lost 1 base, with 11 bases between them. There are 15 residues in the CDR3. The CDR3 loop is CASSMSRGGTDTQYF. CDR3 DNA sequence: TGTGCCAGTAGTATGAGCAGGGGAGGCACAGATACGCAGTATTTT.

This chain uses TRBV5-3 with TRBJ2-7; 8 bases line up with TRBD1. TRBV5-3 is an open reading frame whose function is uncertain. V lost 4 bases to trimming and J lost 12 bases; unmatched junction nucleotides: 6. The length of the CDR3 is 11 residues. The CDR3: CARSPGQVAYF. In DNA, the CDR3 is TGTGCCAGAAGCCCGGGACAGGTCGCGTACTTC.

Only one count was recorded for this clone. The chain carries TRBV13 and TRBJ1-2; 10 positions agree with TRBD1. The CDR3 runs 14 residues. The germline V gene has CDR1 PRHDT and CDR2 FYEKMQ (reference sequence). The trim removed 4 bases at V and 3 bases at J, leaving 2 bases unmatched. The CDR3 is CASSSGQGYYGYTF. CDR3 sequence (DNA): TGTGCCAGCAGCTCGGGACAGGGGTACTATGGCTACACCTTC.

This chain connects TRBV14 to TRBJ2-7; the D gene is possibly TRBD1 (6 bases). Trimming stripped 4 bases from V and 3 bases from J, with 13 bases between. The CDR3 has 14 residues. Germline CDR1 SGHDN, CDR2 FVKESK. CDR3 in DNA: TGTGCCAGCAGCCCGAGGACAGAGAGCTACGAGCAGTACTTC. This encodes CASSPRTESYEQYF.

The chain has TRBV9 and TRBJ1-4; 9 nucleotides match TRBD1. J was trimmed by 6 bases and V by 2 bases; bases with no gene match: 5. The germline CDR1 and CDR2 sequences are SGDLS and YYNGEE. This CDR3 has 15 amino acids. CDR3 sequence (DNA): TGTGCCAGCAGCGTTGGGGACAGGGTGTATGAAAAACTGTTTTTT. This codes for CASSVGDRVYEKLFF.

The chain is built from TRBV6-5 and TRBJ2-6, with D perhaps TRBD2 (5 bases). Trimming pared 1 base from V and 2 bases from J, leaving 9 bases between. Germline V lookup: CDR1 MNHEY, CDR2 SVGAGI. The CDR3 covers 16 residues. The CDR3 spells CASSYFAGTGANVLTF. In nucleotides, the CDR3 is TGTGCCAGCAGTTACTTCGCGGGTACTGGGGCCAACGTCCTGACTTTC.

V gene TRBV29-1 combines with J gene TRBJ2-3, with TRBD2 matching 7 bases. There are 12 residues in the CDR3. The germline V gene encodes CDR1 SQVTM and CDR2 ANQGSEA. The trim removed 7 bases at V and 3 bases at J, leaving 4 bases unmatched. The CDR3 bases are TGCAGCGGGGAGGGGCGGACAGATACGCAGTATTTT. Its translation is CSGEGRTDTQYF.

V is TRBV7-3 and J is TRBJ2-1, with D perhaps TRBD1 (6 bases). The V gene's germline CDR1 is SGHTA and CDR2 FQGTGA. Between the trimmed V and J ends, which lost 1 base and 1 base, there was a span of 14 bases. The CDR3 contains 17 residues. CDR3 amino acids: CASSLMLSGASYNEQFF. The CDR3 bases are TGTGCCAGCAGCTTAATGCTCTCAGGGGCATCCTACAATGAGCAGTTCTTC.

V gene TRBV2 combines with J gene TRBJ1-5; D is undetermined. V lost 1 base and J lost 5, with 9 bases in between. In germline, CDR1 is SNHLY, CDR2 FYNNEI. The CDR3 runs to 14 residues. CDR3 nucleotides: TGTGCCAGCAGTGAAGGTTTCGTTGATCAGCCCCAGCATTTT. It is translated as CASSEGFVDQPQHF.

The chain recombines TRBV2 with TRBJ2-2, with TRBD1 matching over 8 bases. Trimming cost V 5 bases and J 5 bases; bases outside gene matches: 7. Germline CDR1 reads SNHLY; CDR2 reads FYNNEI. This CDR3 has 15 amino acids. In nucleotides, the CDR3 is TGTGCCAGCAGTTCTTTCGACAGGGGAACCGGGGAGCTGTTTTTT. This encodes CASSSFDRGTGELFF.

V gene TRBV29-1 combines with J gene TRBJ2-7; 12 bases are a match to TRBD1. Per germline, CDR1 SQVTM and CDR2 ANQGSEA. This CDR3 is built from 16 residues. V lost 5 bases and J lost 4; bases outside the gene matches: 12. CDR3 nucleotides: TGCAGCGTTTCAGGGACAGGGGGCAACTTCAAGTACGAGCAGTACTTC. Protein product: CSVSGTGGNFKYEQYF.

This chain links TRBV28 with TRBJ1-1; D is perhaps TRBD1 (6 bases). CDR1 is MDHEN, CDR2 SYDVKM, per germline. This CDR3 is 15 amino acids long. Trimming left V 2 bases short and J 4 bases short, with 14 bases between. The CDR3 loop reads CASSLKPAGATEAFF. In nucleotides, the CDR3 is TGTGCCAGCAGTTTAAAACCGGCAGGGGCCACTGAAGCTTTCTTT.

The chain uses TRBV28 and TRBJ2-3, with 9 nucleotides matching TRBD2. V shed 7 bases, J shed 4 bases, and the junction held 15 bases outside the gene matches. Looked up from germline, CDR1 is MDHEN and CDR2 is SYDVKM. The CDR3 has 17 residues. The CDR3 DNA follows: TGTGCCAGCACCACCCTTAGCGGGAGAGCCGGGTCAGATACGCAGTATTTT. Translating gives CASTTLSGRAGSDTQYF.

J is TRBJ2-3 and V is TRBV28; TRBD2 agrees at 13 bases. Germline loops: CDR1 MDHEN, CDR2 SYDVKM. The V segment lost 5 bases and the J segment 3 bases; nucleotides outside the gene matches: 2. The CDR3 has 15 residues. Here the CDR3 reads CASSRLAGGTDTQYF. The DNA for the CDR3 is TGTGCCAGCAGTCGACTAGCGGGAGGTACAGATACGCAGTATTTT. Looking up the rest from reference TRBV28 and TRBJ2-3 gives the full variable domain: DVKVTQSSRYLVKRTGEKVFLECVQDMDHENMFWYRQDPGLGLRLIYFSYDVKMKEKGDIPEGYSVSREKKERFSLILESASTNQTSMYLCASSRLAGGTDTQYFGPGTRLTVL.

The chain recombines TRBV7-3 with TRBJ2-1; 9 bases agree with TRBD2. CDR3 size: 15 residues. The V gene's germline CDR1 is SGHTA and CDR2 FQGTGA. V lost 3 bases and J lost 1; bases outside the gene matches: 1. The CDR3 here is CASSFSGGSYNEQFF. The CDR3 coding sequence is TGTGCCAGCAGCTTTAGCGGGGGATCCTACAATGAGCAGTTCTTC.

The chain uses TRBV6-6 and TRBJ1-1; D gene unclear. Germline CDR1 and CDR2: MNHNY and SVGAGI (reference sequence). Trimming stripped 4 bases from V and 1 base from J, with 7 bases between. The CDR3 covers 13 residues. DNA for the CDR3: TGTGCCAGCAGTTTCGCTGGGAACACTGAAGCTTTCTTT. This codes for CASSFAGNTEAFF.

This sequence joins TRBV2 and TRBJ1-2; D gene unclear. The V gene lost 2 bases and the J gene lost 2 bases, with 6 bases spanning the gap. The CDR3 is 13 amino acids. CDR1 SNHLY and CDR2 FYNNEI come from the germline V gene. The CDR3 DNA reads TGTGCCAGCAGTGAAACACTAAACTATGGCTACACCTTC. Its protein is CASSETLNYGYTF.

The CDR3 DNA reads TGCAGTGCTAGGATAAACGGGGAAGCTTTCTTT. Protein product: CSARINGEAFF. The chain carries TRBV20-1 and TRBJ1-1; D is undetermined. CDR3 length: 11 amino acids. Deletions cut 3 bases from V and 8 bases from J, with 10 bases between. Germline lookup yields CDR1 DFQATT and CDR2 SNEGSKA (reference sequence).